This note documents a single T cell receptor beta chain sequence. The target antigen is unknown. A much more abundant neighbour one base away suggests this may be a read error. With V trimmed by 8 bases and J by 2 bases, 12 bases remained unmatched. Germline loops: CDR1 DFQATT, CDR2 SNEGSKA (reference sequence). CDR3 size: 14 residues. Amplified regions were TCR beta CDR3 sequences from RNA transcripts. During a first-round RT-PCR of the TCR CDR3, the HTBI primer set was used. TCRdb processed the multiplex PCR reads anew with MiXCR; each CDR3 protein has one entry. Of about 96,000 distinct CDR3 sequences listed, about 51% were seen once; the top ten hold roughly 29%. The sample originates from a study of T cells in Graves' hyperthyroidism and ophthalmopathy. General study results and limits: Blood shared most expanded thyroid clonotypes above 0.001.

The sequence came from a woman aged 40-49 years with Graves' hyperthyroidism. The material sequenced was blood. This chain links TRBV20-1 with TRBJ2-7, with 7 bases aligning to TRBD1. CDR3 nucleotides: TGCAGTACCCCTAGGGGACAGCGTCCCTACGAGCAGTACTTC. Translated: CSTPRGQRPYEQYF.